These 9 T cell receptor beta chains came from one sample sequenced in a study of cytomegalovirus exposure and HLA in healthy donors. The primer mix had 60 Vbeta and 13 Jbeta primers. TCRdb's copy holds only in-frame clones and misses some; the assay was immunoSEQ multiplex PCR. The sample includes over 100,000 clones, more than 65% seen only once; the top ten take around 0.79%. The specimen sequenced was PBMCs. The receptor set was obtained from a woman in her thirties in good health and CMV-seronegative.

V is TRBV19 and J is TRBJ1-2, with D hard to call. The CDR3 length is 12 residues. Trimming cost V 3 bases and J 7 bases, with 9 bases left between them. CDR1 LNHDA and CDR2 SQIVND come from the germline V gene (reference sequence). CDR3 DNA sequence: TGTGCCAGTAGTATCCCGGGGTTTGGCTACACCTTC. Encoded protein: CASSIPGFGYTF.

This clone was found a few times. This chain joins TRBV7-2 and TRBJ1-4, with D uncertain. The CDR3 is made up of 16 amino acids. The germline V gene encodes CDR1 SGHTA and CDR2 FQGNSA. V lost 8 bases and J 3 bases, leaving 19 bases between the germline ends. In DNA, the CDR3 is TGTGCCAGCTCCCCCGGGATTCTTAGGGCTAATGAAAAACTGTTTTTT. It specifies CASSPGILRANEKLFF.

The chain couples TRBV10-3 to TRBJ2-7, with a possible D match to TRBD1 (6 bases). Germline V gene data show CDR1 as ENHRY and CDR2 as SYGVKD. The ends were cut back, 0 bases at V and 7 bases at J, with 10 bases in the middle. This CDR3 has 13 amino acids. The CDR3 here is CAISESEGGEQYF. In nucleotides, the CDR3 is TGTGCCATCAGTGAGTCGGAAGGGGGTGAGCAGTACTTC.

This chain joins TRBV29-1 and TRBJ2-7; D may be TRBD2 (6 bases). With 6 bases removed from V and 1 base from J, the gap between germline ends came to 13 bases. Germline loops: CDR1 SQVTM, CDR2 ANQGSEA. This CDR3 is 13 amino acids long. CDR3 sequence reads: CSVVGTLSYEQYF. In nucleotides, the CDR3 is TGCAGCGTAGTAGGGACTCTGTCCTACGAGCAGTACTTC.

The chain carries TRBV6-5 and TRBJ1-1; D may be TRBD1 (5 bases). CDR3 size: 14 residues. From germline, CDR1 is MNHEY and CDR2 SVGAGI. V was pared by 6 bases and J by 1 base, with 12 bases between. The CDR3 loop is CASRAGPRNTEAFF. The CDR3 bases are TGTGCCAGCAGAGCGGGACCCAGGAACACTGAAGCTTTCTTT.

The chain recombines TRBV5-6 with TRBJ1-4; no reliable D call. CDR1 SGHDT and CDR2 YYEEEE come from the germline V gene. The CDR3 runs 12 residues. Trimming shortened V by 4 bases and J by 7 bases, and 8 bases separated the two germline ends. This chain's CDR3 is CASSRPGEKLFF. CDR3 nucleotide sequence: TGTGCCAGCAGCCGACCGGGTGAAAAACTGTTTTTT.

Here the CDR3 reads CASSLKGGFSGANVLTF. The CDR3 DNA reads TGCGCCAGCAGCTTGAAAGGGGGCTTCTCTGGGGCCAACGTCCTGACTTTC. J is TRBJ2-6 and V is TRBV5-1, with TRBD1 matching 7 bases. J gave up 0 bases and V 1 base, and 4 bases lay outside the gene matches. Germline CDR1 SGHRS, CDR2 YFSETQ. This CDR3 is 17 amino acids long.

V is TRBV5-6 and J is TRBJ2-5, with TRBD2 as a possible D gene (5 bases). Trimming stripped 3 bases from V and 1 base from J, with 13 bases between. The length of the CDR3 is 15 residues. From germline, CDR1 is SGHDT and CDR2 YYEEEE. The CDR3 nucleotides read TGTGCCAGCAGCTCCCCCCTAGGACTCCAAGAGACCCAGTACTTC. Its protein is CASSSPLGLQETQYF.

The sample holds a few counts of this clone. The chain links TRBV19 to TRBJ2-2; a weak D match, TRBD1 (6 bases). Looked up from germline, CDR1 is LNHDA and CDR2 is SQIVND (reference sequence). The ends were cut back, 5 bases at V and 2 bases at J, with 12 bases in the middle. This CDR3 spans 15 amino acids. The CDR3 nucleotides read TGTGCCAGTAGTCCCGGACAGACAAACACCGGGGAGCTGTTTTTT. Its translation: CASSPGQTNTGELFF.